This T cell receptor beta chain appears in the sequencing data of a study of CD8+CD57+ T cells in acquired aplastic anemia (dated by TCRdb to the late 2010s). For the wider study: A mean of approximately 3 ug of DNA, ranging from roughly 0.2 to 27.4 ug, was extracted from sorted CD4+ and CD8+ cells. An average of approximately 9.8 million reads for CD4+ cells and 11 million to 12 million reads for CD8+ cells was obtained from healthy donor samples.

Paper-wide results and their limitations: Twenty-nine CD8+ CDR3 sequences were found in both patients and controls but appeared to be highly expressed in patients and within the immunodominant clones of the patients. Between patients and healthy controls, no significant difference in CD8+ Simpson's diversity was found (P=0.060).

Sequences SNHLY (CDR1) and FYNNEI (CDR2) are obtained from the germline V gene. Counted from cysteine to phenylalanine, this CDR3 has 14 amino acids. Only CDR3 DNA is held: 42 bases, read in frame from base 1. V lost 3 bases and J lost 2 bases; the stretch between them is 11 bases long. The study deep-sequenced TCR repertoires of sorted CD4+ and CD8+ blood T cells from severe aplastic anemia patients and healthy subjects. Ficoll-Paque density gradient centrifugation was used to isolate peripheral blood mononuclear cells. Before DNA was extracted, CD4+ and CD8+ T cells were sorted using either FACS or magnetic beads. In its sample, this clonotype was seen a few times. Its antigen is currently not known. No much larger clonotype is one base removed from it; base qualities were not supplied. Genomic DNA served as template for TCR beta VDJ combination and CDR3 sequence profiling. TCR repertoire sequencing was run on an Illumina HiSeq 2000. The authors' pipeline ran thus. TRBV/TRBJ rearrangement plots, CDR3 size and DJ length profiles, and Simpson's diversity index were used to assess repertoires. The immunodominant clone was defined as the most abundant DNA sequence in deep sequencing data. CDR3 amino acid sequences were screened for sharing across subjects and compared with published repertoires and the VDJdb database. TCRdb applied fastp at Q25 and MiXCR to the public reads, then kept only in-frame beta chains. Each entry merges the rows of one CDR3 protein and shows their most common DNA and genes. TCRdb's processing, not the authors', yielded these V and J calls. The sample table contains 180,000 or so distinct CDR3 sequences; only one count was recorded for 40% to 55% of them. The ten biggest clones cover about 2.9% of the sample.

Sequencing was carried out using sorted CD4+, CD8+, or CD8+CD57+ T cells (not recorded which) from PBMCs. This receptor was taken from a human donor in good health. The V gene is TRBV2 and the J gene is TRBJ2-7, with a tentative D call of TRBD1 or TRBD2, each matching 5 bases. The CDR3 protein: CASSDSLGAYEQYF. At the DNA level, the sequence is TGTGCCAGCAGTGACAGTTTGGGGGCCTACGAGCAGTACTTC. Full variable domain (CDR3 extended with the reference TRBV2 and TRBJ2-7 proteins): EPEVTQTPSHQVTQMGQEVILRCVPISNHLYFYWYRQILGQKVEFLVSFYNNEISEKSEIFDDQFSVERPDGSNFTLKIRSTKLEDSAMYFCASSDSLGAYEQYFGPGTRLTVT.